Sequencing of this TCR beta chain was carried out in a study of blood T cell repertoires in COVID-19. Background on the study: PBMCs, B-cell-depleted T cells, or T cells provided the cDNA or gDNA that made up the material.

CDR1 SGHVS and CDR2 FQNEAQ come from the germline V gene. The CDR3 is 15 amino acids. V gave up 3 bases and J gave up 5 bases, with 16 bases separating them. Clones were read by immunoSEQ multiplex PCR, and TCRdb kept only the in-frame ones, dropping some. This sample has about 480,000 clones, with 85% to 90% found just once. Sequencing input: peripheral blood. This sequence joins TRBV7-8 and TRBJ1-1; D not certain. This TCR was sampled from a woman aged 45 to 65 with COVID-19, enrolled during active disease. CDR3 bases: TGTGCCAGCAGCTTTTCAACGGGTTTGGTAACTGAAGCTTTCTTT. It translates to CASSFSTGLVTEAFF.